This TCR beta chain was documented in a study of radiotherapy plus CTLA-4 blockade in lung cancer (dated by TCRdb to the late 2010s). In the study overall: Among the enrolled patients, 15% to 20% had an objective response, and 25% to 40% reached disease control. Overall study outcomes, separate from this receptor: The strongest predictors of response were reported to be early dynamic shifts in blood T cell clones along with a rise in serum interferon-beta following radiation. After treatment with radiotherapy and ipilimumab, TCR clones that came from tumors expanded in the peripheral blood.

This clone was counted a few times. Its antigen is currently not known. One base away there is no much larger clone; base qualities are not given. The study evaluated CTLA-4 blockade (ipilimumab) given together with focal radiation therapy in patients who had chemo-refractory metastatic non-small-cell lung cancer. Library creation used the immunoSEQ multiplex PCR assay. Sourced from immuneACCESS, this table was stored by TCRdb with only in-frame sequences that have V and J called. A share of the clones is absent; for the studies checked, an unresolved V gene accounts for under half, and the remainder has no known explanation. A total of about 110,000 clones appear in this sample, approximately 81% of them only once. The top ten clonotypes cover around 2% of the sample. Looking up the germline V gene (reference sequence) yields CDR1 SGHNT and CDR2 YYREEE. The CDR3 goes from the cysteine to the phenylalanine over 14 residues. CDR3 DNA only is kept here, 42 bases in frame from base 1. Trimmed from V: 3 bases; trimmed from J: 4 bases; junction bases lacking a gene match: 4.

This sequence originates from a human donor with non-small cell lung cancer that progressed on radiotherapy plus ipilimumab. Some clones in this sample may be carry-over from other donors' samples. The chain is made from TRBV5-4 and TRBJ2-7; 10 central bases correspond to TRBD1. The specimen comprised peripheral blood, sampled from a patient treated with radiotherapy plus ipilimumab. The CDR3 region: CASSWDRGGYEQYF. The bases are TGTGCCAGCAGCTGGGACAGGGGAGGGTACGAGCAGTACTTC.